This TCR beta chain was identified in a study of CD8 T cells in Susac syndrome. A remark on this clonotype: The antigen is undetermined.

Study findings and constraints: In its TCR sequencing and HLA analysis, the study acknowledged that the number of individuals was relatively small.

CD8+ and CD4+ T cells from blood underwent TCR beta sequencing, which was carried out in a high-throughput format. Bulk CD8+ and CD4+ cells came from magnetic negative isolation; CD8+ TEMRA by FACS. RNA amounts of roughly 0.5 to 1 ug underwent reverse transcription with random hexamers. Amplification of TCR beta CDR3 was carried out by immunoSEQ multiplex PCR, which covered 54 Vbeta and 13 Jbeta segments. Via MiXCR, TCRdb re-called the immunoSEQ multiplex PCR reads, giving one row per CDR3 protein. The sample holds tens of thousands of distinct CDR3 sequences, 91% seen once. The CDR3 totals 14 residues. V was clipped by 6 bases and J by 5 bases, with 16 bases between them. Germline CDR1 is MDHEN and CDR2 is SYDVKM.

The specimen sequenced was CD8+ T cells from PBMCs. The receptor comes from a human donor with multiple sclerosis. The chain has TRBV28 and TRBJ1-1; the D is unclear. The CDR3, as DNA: TGTGCCAGCAGCCCCGGGAGTCGAGGTACTGAAGCTTTCTTT. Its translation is CASSPGSRGTEAFF.